This TCR beta chain was recorded in a study of blood T cell repertoires in COVID-19. The overall study: Samples taken during acute and convalescent COVID-19 were collected in the United States, Italy and Spain. Sample material is recorded as cDNA or gDNA derived from T cells, B-cell-depleted T cells, or PBMCs.

CDR1 is LNHDA, CDR2 SQIVND, per germline (reference sequence). This CDR3 spans 13 amino acids. V was shortened by 0 bases and J by 12 bases, with 12 bases between the two germline ends. Authors' data handling: Estimated nucleated cell counts came from reference gene primer amplification. Libraries were prepared by immunoSEQ multiplex PCR; TCRdb keeps only in-frame clonotypes and omits some of them. The V and J calls and clone size are taken from that table; D and trimming were inferred from the DNA. The table shows 90,000 to 120,000 clones, with 89% occurring only once. The sample was peripheral blood. This TCR was recovered from a man in his forties with active or convalescent COVID-19. The chain links TRBV19 to TRBJ2-1; TRBD2 is a possible D gene (5 bases). The CDR3: CASSIDQRRWQFF. The CDR3 DNA sequence: TGTGCCAGTAGTATAGATCAAAGGAGGTGGCAGTTCTTC.